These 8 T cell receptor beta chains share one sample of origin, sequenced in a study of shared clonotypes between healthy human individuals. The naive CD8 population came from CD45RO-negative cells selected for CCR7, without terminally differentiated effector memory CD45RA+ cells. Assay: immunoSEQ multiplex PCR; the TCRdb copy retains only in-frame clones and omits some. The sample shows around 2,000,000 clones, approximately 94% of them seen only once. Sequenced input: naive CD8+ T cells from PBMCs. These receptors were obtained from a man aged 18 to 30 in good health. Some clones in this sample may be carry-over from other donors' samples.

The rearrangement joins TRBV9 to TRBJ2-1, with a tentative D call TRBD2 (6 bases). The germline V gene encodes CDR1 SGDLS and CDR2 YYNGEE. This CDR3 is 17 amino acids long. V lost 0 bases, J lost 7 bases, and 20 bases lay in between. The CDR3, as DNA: TGTGCCAGCAGCGTAGAGGGAGCGGGTCCCCTAGGGAATGAGCAGTTCTTC. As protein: CASSVEGAGPLGNEQFF. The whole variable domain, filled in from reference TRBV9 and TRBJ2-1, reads DSGVTQTPKHLITATGQRVTLRCSPRSGDLSVYWYQQSLDQGLQFLIQYYNGEERAKGNILERFSAQQFPDLHSELNLSSLELGDSALYFCASSVEGAGPLGNEQFFGPGTRLTVL.

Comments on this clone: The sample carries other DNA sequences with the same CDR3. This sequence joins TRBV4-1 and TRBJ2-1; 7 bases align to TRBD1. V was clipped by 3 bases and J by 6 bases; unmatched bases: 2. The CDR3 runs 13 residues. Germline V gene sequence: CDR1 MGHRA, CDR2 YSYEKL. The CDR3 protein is CASSQAGGNEQFF. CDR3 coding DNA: TGCGCCAGCAGCCAGGCAGGGGGCAATGAGCAGTTCTTC.

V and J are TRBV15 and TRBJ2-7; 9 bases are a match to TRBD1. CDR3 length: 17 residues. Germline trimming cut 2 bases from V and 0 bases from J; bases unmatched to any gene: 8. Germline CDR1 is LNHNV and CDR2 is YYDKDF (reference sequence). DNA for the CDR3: TGTGCCACCAGCAGACCCCGACAGGGGGTGAACTCCTACGAGCAGTACTTC. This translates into CATSRPRQGVNSYEQYF.

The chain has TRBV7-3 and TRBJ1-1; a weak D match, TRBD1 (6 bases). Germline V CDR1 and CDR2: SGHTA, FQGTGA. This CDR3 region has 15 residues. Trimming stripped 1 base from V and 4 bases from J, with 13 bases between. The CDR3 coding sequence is TGTGCCAGCAGCTTAATTGGGGGCGGGTCCACTGAAGCTTTCTTT. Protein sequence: CASSLIGGGSTEAFF.

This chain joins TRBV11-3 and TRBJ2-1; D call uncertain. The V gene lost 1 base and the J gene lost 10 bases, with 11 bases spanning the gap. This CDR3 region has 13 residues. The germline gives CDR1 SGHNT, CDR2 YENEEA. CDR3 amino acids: CASSLVLHGEQFF. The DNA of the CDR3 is TGTGCCAGCAGCTTAGTACTACACGGGGAGCAGTTCTTC.

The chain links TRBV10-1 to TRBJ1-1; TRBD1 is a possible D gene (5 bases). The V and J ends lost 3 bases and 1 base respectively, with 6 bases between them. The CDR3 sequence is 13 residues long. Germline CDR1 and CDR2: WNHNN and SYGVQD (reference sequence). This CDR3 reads CASSEGENTEAFF. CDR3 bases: TGCGCCAGCAGTGAAGGGGAGAACACTGAAGCTTTCTTT.

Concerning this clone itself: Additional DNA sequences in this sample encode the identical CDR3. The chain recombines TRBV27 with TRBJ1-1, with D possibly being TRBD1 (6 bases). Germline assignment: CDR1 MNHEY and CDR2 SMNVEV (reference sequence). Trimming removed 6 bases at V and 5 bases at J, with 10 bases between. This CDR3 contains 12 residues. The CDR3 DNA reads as TGTGCCAGCAGGACAGGAGGGACTGAAGCTTTCTTT. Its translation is CASRTGGTEAFF.

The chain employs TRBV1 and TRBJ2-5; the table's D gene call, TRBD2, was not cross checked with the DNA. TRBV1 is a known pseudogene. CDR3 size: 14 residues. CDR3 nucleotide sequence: TGCACCAGCAGCCTAGCGGGAGCTGGAGAGACCCAGTACTTC. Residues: CTSSLAGAGETQYF.